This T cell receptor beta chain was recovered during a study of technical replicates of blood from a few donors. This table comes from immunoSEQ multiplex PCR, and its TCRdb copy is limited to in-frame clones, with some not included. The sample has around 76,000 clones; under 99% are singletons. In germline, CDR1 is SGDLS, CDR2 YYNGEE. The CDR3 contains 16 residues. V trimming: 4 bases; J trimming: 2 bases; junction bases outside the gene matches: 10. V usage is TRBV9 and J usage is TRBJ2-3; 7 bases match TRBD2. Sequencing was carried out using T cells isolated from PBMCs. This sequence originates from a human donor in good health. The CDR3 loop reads CASSPPGGSFTDTQYF. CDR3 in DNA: TGTGCCAGCAGCCCCCCTGGCGGGAGTTTCACAGATACGCAGTATTTT.